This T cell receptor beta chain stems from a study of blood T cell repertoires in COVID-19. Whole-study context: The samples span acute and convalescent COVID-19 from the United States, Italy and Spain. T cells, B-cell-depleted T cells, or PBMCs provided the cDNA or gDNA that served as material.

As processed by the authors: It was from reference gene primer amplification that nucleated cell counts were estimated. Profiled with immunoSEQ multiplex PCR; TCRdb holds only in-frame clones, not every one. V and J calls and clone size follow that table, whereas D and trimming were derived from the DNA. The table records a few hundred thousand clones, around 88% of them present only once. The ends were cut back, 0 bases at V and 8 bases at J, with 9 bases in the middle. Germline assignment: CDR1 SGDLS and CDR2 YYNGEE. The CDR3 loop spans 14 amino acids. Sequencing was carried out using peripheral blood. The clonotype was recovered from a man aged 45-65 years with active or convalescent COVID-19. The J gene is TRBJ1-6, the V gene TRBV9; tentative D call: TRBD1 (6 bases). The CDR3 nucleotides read TGTGCCAGCAGCGTAGATCCAGGGGATTCACCCCTCCACTTT. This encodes CASSVDPGDSPLHF.